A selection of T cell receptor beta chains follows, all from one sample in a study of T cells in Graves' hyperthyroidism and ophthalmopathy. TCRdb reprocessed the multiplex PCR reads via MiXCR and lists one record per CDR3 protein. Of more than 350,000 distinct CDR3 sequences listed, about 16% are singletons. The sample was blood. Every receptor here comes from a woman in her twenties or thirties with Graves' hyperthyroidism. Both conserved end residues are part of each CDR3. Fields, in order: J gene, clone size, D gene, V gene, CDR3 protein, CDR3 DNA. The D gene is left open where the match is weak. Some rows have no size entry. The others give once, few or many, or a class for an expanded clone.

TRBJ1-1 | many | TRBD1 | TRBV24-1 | CATSDSTGDTEAFF | TGTGCCACCAGTGATTCGACAGGGGACACTGAAGCTTTCTTT
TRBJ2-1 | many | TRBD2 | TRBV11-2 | CASSLRLAGGPYNEQFF | TGTGCCAGCAGCTTAAGACTAGCGGGAGGGCCCTACAATGAGCAGTTCTTC
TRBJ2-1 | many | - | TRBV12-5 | CASGLGLTGDGGNEQFF | TGTGCTAGTGGTTTGGGGCTAACAGGGGATGGGGGGAATGAGCAGTTCTTC
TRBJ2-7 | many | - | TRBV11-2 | CASRLGTPLRTVYEQYF | TGTGCCAGCAGACTGGGGACCCCTTTACGGACAGTCTACGAGCAGTACTTC
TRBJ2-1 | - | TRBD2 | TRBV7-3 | CASSLTSGGHYEQFF | TGTGCCAGCAGCTTAACTAGCGGGGGGCACTATGAGCAGTTCTTC
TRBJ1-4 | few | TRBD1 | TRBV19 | CASRSPGTGDEKLFF | TGTGCCAGTAGATCTCCGGGGACAGGGGATGAAAAACTGTTTTTT
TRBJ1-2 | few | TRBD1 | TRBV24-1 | CATSDTTGTAVYGYTF | TGTGCCACCAGTGACACTACCGGGACAGCAGTCTATGGCTACACCTTC
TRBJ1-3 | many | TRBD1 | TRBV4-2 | CASSQLGQVRGTIYF | TGTGCCAGCAGCCAACTAGGACAGGTGCGAGGCACCATATATTTT
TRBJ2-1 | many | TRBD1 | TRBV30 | CAWITGGYDNEQFF | TGTGCCTGGATAACAGGGGGCTATGACAATGAGCAGTTCTTC
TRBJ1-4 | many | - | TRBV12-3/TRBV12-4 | CAGEGAGEKLFF | TGTGCCGGCGAGGGAGCGGGAGAAAAACTGTTTTTT
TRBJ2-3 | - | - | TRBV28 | CASRPSTGLRTDTQYF | TGTGCCAGCAGACCCTCTACGGGACTTCGCACAGATACGCAGTATTTT
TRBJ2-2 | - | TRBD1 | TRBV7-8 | CASIPAGQGVTGELFF | TGTGCCAGCATCCCTGCGGGACAGGGGGTCACCGGGGAGCTGTTTTTT
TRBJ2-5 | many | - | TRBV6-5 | CASSYGSNGLTQYF | TGTGCCAGCAGTTACGGGTCAAACGGCCTGACCCAGTACTTC
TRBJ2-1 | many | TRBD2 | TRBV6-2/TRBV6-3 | CASRRLAGGSTEQFF | TGTGCCAGCAGGCGACTAGCGGGAGGGTCCACTGAGCAGTTCTTC
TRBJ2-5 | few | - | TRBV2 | CASRQGAGVETQYF | TGTGCCAGCAGGCAAGGGGCAGGGGTAGAGACCCAGTACTTC
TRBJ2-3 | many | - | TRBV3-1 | CASSPVGGSDTQYF | TGTGCCAGCAGCCCCGTCGGTGGGAGTGATACGCAGTATTTT
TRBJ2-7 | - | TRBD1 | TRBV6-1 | CASRRGTGGKGSYEQYF | TGTGCCAGCAGGCGCGGGACAGGGGGTAAGGGCTCCTACGAGCAGTACTTC
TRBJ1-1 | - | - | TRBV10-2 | CASSDPRGGNTEAFF | TGCGCCAGCAGTGACCCCAGAGGGGGGAACACTGAAGCTTTCTTT
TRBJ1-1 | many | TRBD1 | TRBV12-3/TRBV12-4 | CASSSTQGGTEAFF | TGTGCCAGCAGTTCGACCCAGGGGGGCACTGAAGCTTTCTTT
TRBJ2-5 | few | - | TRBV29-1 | CSVHRRTAGPEETQYF | TGCAGCGTCCACCGAAGGACCGCAGGACCAGAAGAGACCCAGTACTTC
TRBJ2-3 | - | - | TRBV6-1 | CASIGPNAGTQYF | TGTGCCAGCATAGGGCCCAACGCCGGGACGCAGTATTTT
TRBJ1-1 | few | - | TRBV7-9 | CASIGHRNTEAFF | TGTGCCAGCATCGGACATCGGAACACTGAAGCTTTCTTT
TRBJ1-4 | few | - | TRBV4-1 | CASSQGSGRNEKLFF | TGCGCCAGCAGCCAGGGTTCGGGGCGAAATGAAAAACTGTTTTTT
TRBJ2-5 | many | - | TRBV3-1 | CASSLPQGPQETQYF | TGTGCCAGCAGCCTCCCTCAGGGTCCCCAAGAGACCCAGTACTTC
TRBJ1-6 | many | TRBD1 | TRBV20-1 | CSARDPGTGDWVNSPLHF | TGCAGTGCTCGGGACCCCGGGACAGGGGATTGGGTGAATTCACCCCTCCACTTT
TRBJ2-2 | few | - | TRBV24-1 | CATARRGITGELFF | TGTGCCACCGCCCGGCGGGGAATAACCGGGGAGCTGTTTTTT
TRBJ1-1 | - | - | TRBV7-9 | CASSLAQIEAFF | TGTGCCAGCAGCTTAGCACAGATTGAAGCTTTCTTT
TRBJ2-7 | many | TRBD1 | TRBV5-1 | CASSLGTAVYEQYF | TGCGCCAGCAGCTTAGGGACAGCTGTCTACGAGCAGTACTTC
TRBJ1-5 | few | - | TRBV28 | CASSLLQADNQPQHF | TGTGCCAGCAGTTTATTACAGGCGGACAATCAGCCCCAGCATTTT
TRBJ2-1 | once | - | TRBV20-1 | CSARDFGKYNEQFF | TGCAGTGCTAGAGATTTCGGGAAATACAATGAGCAGTTCTTC
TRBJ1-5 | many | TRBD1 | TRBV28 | CASSRTGGRNQPQHF | TGTGCCAGCAGTCGGACAGGGGGCAGAAATCAGCCCCAGCATTTT
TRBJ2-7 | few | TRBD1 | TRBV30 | CASSVRRGSSYEQYF | TGTGCCTCTTCAGTCCGCAGGGGGAGCTCCTACGAGCAGTACTTC
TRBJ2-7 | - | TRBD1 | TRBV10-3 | CAISEEHRGEQYF | TGTGCCATCAGTGAAGAACACAGGGGCGAGCAGTACTTC
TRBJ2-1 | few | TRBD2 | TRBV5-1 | CASSHGLAGAAYNEQFF | TGCGCCAGCAGCCACGGACTAGCGGGAGCCGCCTACAATGAGCAGTTCTTC
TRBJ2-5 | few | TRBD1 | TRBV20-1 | CSALGRTGEETQYF | TGCAGTGCTCTGGGTAGGACAGGGGAAGAGACCCAGTACTTC
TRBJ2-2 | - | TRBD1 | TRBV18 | CASSLRQGTTGELFF | TGTGCCAGCTCACTACGACAGGGAACCACCGGGGAGCTGTTTTTT
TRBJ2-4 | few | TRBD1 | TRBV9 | CASSVQGATKNIQYF | TGTGCCAGCAGCGTGCAGGGGGCAACCAAAAACATTCAGTACTTC
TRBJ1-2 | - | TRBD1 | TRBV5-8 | CASRLSGQGVVYGYTF | TGTGCCAGCAGATTGTCGGGACAGGGGGTGGTCTATGGCTACACCTTC
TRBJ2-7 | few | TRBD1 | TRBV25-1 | CASSEWGQTIYEQYF | TGTGCCAGCAGTGAATGGGGACAGACTATCTACGAGCAGTACTTC
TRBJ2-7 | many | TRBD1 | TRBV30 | CAWSTGTGNYEQYF | TGTGCCTGGAGTACCGGGACAGGGAACTACGAGCAGTACTTC
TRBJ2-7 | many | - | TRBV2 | CASSDTNVPYEQYF | TGTGCCAGCAGTGACACAAACGTACCTTACGAGCAGTACTTC
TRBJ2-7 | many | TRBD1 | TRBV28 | CATFDRGSEQYF | TGTGCCACCTTCGACAGGGGTAGCGAGCAGTACTTC
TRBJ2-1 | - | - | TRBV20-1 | CRAVWGSSGSYNEQFF | TGCAGAGCGGTGTGGGGGAGTAGCGGATCTTACAATGAGCAGTTCTTC
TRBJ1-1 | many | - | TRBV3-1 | CASSPPGLNTEAFF | TGTGCCAGCAGCCCCCCGGGGCTAAACACTGAAGCTTTCTTT
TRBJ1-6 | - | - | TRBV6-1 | CASSDGGSSNSPLHF | TGTGCCAGCAGCGACGGGGGGTCATCCAATTCACCCCTCCACTTT
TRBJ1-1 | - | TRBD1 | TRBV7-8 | CASSSDRDSTEAFF | TGTGCCAGCAGCTCAGACAGGGATTCCACTGAAGCTTTCTTT
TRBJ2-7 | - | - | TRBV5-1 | CASSLGPANEQYF | TGCGCCAGCAGCTTGGGTCCGGCTAACGAGCAGTACTTC
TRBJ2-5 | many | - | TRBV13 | CASSLSKAGTQYF | TGTGCCAGCAGCCTCTCCAAGGCGGGGACCCAGTACTTC
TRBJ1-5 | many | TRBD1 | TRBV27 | CASSLDRGHGQPQHF | TGTGCCAGCAGTTTGGACAGGGGGCATGGTCAGCCCCAGCATTTT
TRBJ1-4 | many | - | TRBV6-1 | CASSNYEKLFF | TGTGCCAGCAGTAATTATGAAAAACTGTTTTTT
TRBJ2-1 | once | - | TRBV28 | CASSRTGLYNEQFF | TGTGCCAGCAGCAGGACGGGACTCTACAATGAGCAGTTCTTC
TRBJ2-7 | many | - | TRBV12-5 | CASGWNSCYEQYF | TGTGCTAGTGGTTGGAACAGCTGCTACGAGCAGTACTTC
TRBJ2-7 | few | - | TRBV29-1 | CSVVEGAGWEQYF | TGCAGCGTTGTAGAGGGGGCGGGATGGGAGCAGTACTTC
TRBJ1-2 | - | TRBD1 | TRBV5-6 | CASSSRDSYGYTF | TGTGCCAGCAGCTCCCGGGACAGTTATGGCTACACCTTC
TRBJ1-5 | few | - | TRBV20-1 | CSARPRATNQPQHF | TGCAGTGCTCGCCCCCGGGCCACGAATCAGCCCCAGCATTTT
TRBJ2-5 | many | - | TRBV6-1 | CASRPWGESRETQYF | TGTGCCAGCAGACCCTGGGGTGAGAGCCGAGAGACCCAGTACTTC